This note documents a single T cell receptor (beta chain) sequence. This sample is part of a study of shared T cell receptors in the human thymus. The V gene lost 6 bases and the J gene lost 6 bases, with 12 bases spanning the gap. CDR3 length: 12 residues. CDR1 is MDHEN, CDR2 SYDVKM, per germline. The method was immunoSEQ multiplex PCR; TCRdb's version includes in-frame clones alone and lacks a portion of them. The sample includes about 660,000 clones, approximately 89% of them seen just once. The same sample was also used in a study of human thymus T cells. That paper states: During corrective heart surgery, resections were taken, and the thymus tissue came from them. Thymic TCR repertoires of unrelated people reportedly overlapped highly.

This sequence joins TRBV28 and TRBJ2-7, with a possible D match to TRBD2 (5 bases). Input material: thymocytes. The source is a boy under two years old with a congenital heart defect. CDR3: CASRAKGAEQYF. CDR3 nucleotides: TGTGCCAGCAGGGCAAAGGGAGCCGAGCAGTACTTC.